This TCR beta chain stems from a study of T-cell reconstitution after alpha-beta-depleted transplantation in children. Germline V gives CDR1 ENHRY, CDR2 SYGVKD. This CDR3 contains 15 residues. Trimming left V 0 bases short and J 5 bases short, with 13 bases between. During its preparation, the TCRbeta library received unique molecular identifiers. MiXCR was run by TCRdb on the PCR reads, yielding one entry per CDR3 protein. Here the sample spans 200,000 to 250,000 distinct CDR3 sequences, approximately 12% being singletons. This clonotype was counted at least ten times. The receptor comes from a human donor who donated a stem cell graft to a child with acute lymphoblastic leukemia. The sample in question was PBMCs from the stem cell graft donor, obtained from the stem cell graft. The chain is built from TRBV10-3 and TRBJ2-5, with D perhaps matching TRBD1 or TRBD2 (5 bases each). The chain's CDR3 is CAISESGTRAETQYF. For the CDR3, the DNA is TGTGCCATCAGTGAGTCCGGGACCCGGGCGGAGACCCAGTACTTC.